The clone carrying this T cell receptor (beta chain) was seen once. Antigen specificity is unknown. Sequenced by immunoSEQ multiplex PCR; TCRdb stores in-frame clones only, minus some. The repertoire holds some 33,000 clones, with around 90% as singletons. This entry comes from a study of lymphopenia after photon versus proton radiotherapy. Findings and limits, study-wide: Better survival with proton therapy was suggested as possible, not demonstrated. Photon-treated patients lost naive T cells and TCR diversity; proton-treated stayed stable. A bigger post-nadir fall in TCR diversity correlated inversely with survival time in deceased patients.

V shed 7 bases and J 6 bases; nucleotides not matched to a gene: 6. Germline-derived CDR1 and CDR2 are LNHDA and SQIVND (reference sequence). This CDR3 spans 14 amino acids. Sample: peripheral blood, taken from a patient treated with photon-based radiotherapy. The origin of this receptor is a woman aged 45 to 65 with pancreatic cancer. The chain couples TRBV19 to TRBJ1-4; 9 bases agree with TRBD1. CDR3 sequence reads: CASNHRGQDEKLFF. In nucleotides, the CDR3 is TGTGCCAGTAATCACAGGGGGCAAGATGAAAAACTGTTTTTT.